This passage covers 21 T cell receptor beta chains from one sample sequenced in a study of human T cells and chemical hapten exposure. It was the library that attached unique molecular identifiers to individual cDNA molecules. In TCRdb, the reads were re-called with MiXCR into one record per CDR3 protein. The sample records 120,000 or so distinct CDR3 sequences, 8% to 9.5% being singletons. It was from unfractionated whole blood that total RNA was extracted. Sequenced sample: whole blood. These receptors all come from a human donor in good health. Some clones in this sample may be carry-over from other donors' samples.

Many counts were recorded for this clonotype. This chain connects TRBV5-1 to TRBJ2-1; D is unresolved. CDR3 length equals 13 residues. Germline loops: CDR1 SGHRS, CDR2 YFSETQ. Trimming stripped 0 bases from V and 4 bases from J, with 5 bases between. For the CDR3, the DNA is TGCGCCAGCAGCTTGGGGGTATACAATGAGCAGTTCTTC. Translated: CASSLGVYNEQFF.

This clonotype showed up many times. The V and J genes are TRBV29-1 and TRBJ1-4; D perhaps matches TRBD1 (6 bases). In germline, CDR1 is SQVTM, CDR2 ANQGSEA. Trimming pared 2 bases from V and 8 bases from J, leaving 9 bases between. The CDR3 runs 12 residues. The DNA of the CDR3 is TGCAGCGTTGAAACAGGGACCGAAAAACTGTTTTTT. Translation: CSVETGTEKLFF.

This clonotype has a count of ten or more. The chain links TRBV7-9 to TRBJ2-5; D gene ambiguous. The CDR3 is made up of 14 amino acids. Germline V gene lookup returns CDR1 SEHNR and CDR2 FQNEAQ (reference sequence). Trimming took 0 bases from V and 5 from J, leaving 10 bases between them. CDR3 in amino acids: CASSLAKGTETQYF. CDR3 nucleotides: TGTGCCAGCAGCTTAGCCAAGGGCACGGAGACCCAGTACTTC.

This sequence joins TRBV27 and TRBJ1-2, with TRBD1 matching 7 bases. The CDR3 covers 18 residues. With V trimmed by 8 bases and J by 5 bases, 23 bases remained unmatched. Germline V gene data show CDR1 as MNHEY and CDR2 as SMNVEV (reference sequence). CDR3 sequence (DNA): TGTGCCAGCCACTCGATTGGGTTGGACAGGCGCCGACCTTATGGCTACACCTTC. Protein product: CASHSIGLDRRRPYGYTF.

This clonotype was recorded a few times. This chain uses TRBV29-1 with TRBJ1-1, with D uncertain. This CDR3 has 13 residues. Between the trimmed V and J ends, which lost 0 bases and 1 base, there was a span of 6 bases. Looked up from germline, CDR1 is SQVTM and CDR2 is ANQGSEA. The CDR3 is CSVEDRGNTEAFF. The CDR3 bases are TGCAGCGTTGAAGATCGAGGGAACACTGAAGCTTTCTTT.

This clonotype was detected many times. V is TRBV6-2 or TRBV6-3 and J is TRBJ2-7, with 9 bases matching TRBD1. Germline CDR1 and CDR2: MNHEY and SVGEGT. After removal of 5 bases from V and 4 bases from J, the junction contained 6 bases not matched to a gene. This CDR3 comprises 14 residues. The chain's CDR3 is CASSTGTGRYEQYF. CDR3 in DNA: TGTGCCAGCAGTACCGGGACAGGGAGATACGAGCAGTACTTC.

This clonotype has only one observation. This may be a read error: a much more frequent sequence differs by one nucleotide. The V gene is TRBV4-1, the J gene TRBJ1-1; 8 nucleotides match TRBD1. The CDR3 is 15 residues long. Germline V gives CDR1 MGHRA, CDR2 YSYEKL. This chain's CDR3 is CASSQDDRGNTKAFF. The CDR3 region has the DNA TGCGCCAGCAGCCAGGACGACAGGGGAAACACTAAAGCTTTCTTT.

Comment on this clonotype: This may arise from a read error, as a much more abundant clone is one base away. The chain is built from TRBV12-5 and TRBJ1-4; D is ambiguous. V gave up 3 bases and J gave up 6 bases, with 17 bases separating them. The CDR3 is made up of 16 amino acids. Per the germline V gene, CDR1 is LGHNT and CDR2 is FRNRAP. CDR3 loop: CASGFILDMVDEKLFF. The CDR3 nucleotides are TGTGCTAGTGGTTTCATCTTAGACATGGTGGATGAAAAACTGTTTTTT.

This clonotype was seen a few times. The chain carries TRBV6-6 and TRBJ2-3; D tentatively reads TRBD1 or TRBD2 (5 bases each). V shed 3 bases and J shed 4 bases, with 11 bases lying between them. Per the germline V gene, CDR1 is MNHNY and CDR2 is SVGAGI (reference sequence). This CDR3 has 14 amino acids. This CDR3 is CASSYERDPDTQYF. The CDR3 nucleotides are TGTGCCAGCAGTTATGAGAGGGACCCAGATACGCAGTATTTT.

This clonotype occurred many times. V is TRBV7-8 and J is TRBJ1-1; unclear D gene. CDR3 length: 14 amino acids. V gave up 0 bases and J gave up 0 bases, with 5 bases separating them. CDR1 is SGHVS and CDR2 is FQNEAQ in the germline V gene. For the CDR3, the DNA is TGTGCCAGCAGCTTAGCCCAGGTGAACACTGAAGCTTTCTTT. Translating gives CASSLAQVNTEAFF.

This clonotype was detected ten times or more. This sequence joins TRBV20-1 and TRBJ2-7; TRBD1 matches at 9 bases. Germline values: CDR1 DFQATT, CDR2 SNEGSKA (reference sequence). CDR3 length equals 16 residues. V shed 6 bases, J shed 1 base, and the junction held 13 bases outside the gene matches. The CDR3 coding sequence is TGCAGTGCAACCGGGACAGGGACACAACCATCCTACGAGCAGTACTTC. It encodes CSATGTGTQPSYEQYF.

This clonotype was picked up many times. The rearrangement links TRBV12-3 or TRBV12-4 to TRBJ2-5, with 11 positions matching TRBD2. CDR3 length: 16 residues. With V trimmed by 5 bases and J by 3 bases, 8 bases remained unmatched. CDR3 nucleotides: TGTGCCAGCAGTCGCAACCTTAGCGGGAGGGAAGAGACCCAGTACTTC. It is translated as CASSRNLSGREETQYF.

This clonotype has at least ten counts. The V call is TRBV20-1, the J call TRBJ2-1; 11 bases agree with TRBD1. Trimming removed 5 bases from V and 7 bases from J; junction bases left unmatched: 7. Per germline, CDR1 DFQATT and CDR2 SNEGSKA (reference sequence). This CDR3 comprises 14 residues. In nucleotides, the CDR3 is TGCAGTGCTGGACAGGGGGCAGGGGGGAATGAGCAGTTCTTC. Translating it yields CSAGQGAGGNEQFF.

This clonotype was seen many times. The chain recombines TRBV6-5 with TRBJ2-7; D remains ambiguous. This CDR3 is built from 13 residues. V lost 4 bases to trimming and J lost 4 bases, with 11 bases between them. Per germline, CDR1 MNHEY and CDR2 SVGAGI. CDR3 DNA sequence: TGTGCCAGCAGTTCCCTTCCGTCGTACGAGCAGTACTTC. Residues: CASSSLPSYEQYF.

The gene calls are TRBV20-1 and TRBJ2-1; D is undetermined. V shed 0 bases and J shed 10 bases, with 10 bases lying between them. CDR1 and CDR2 (germline): DFQATT, SNEGSKA (reference sequence). The CDR3 loop spans 12 amino acids. The CDR3 reads CSARDLPREQFF. In DNA, the CDR3 is TGCAGTGCTAGAGATCTACCCCGGGAGCAGTTCTTC.

This clonotype was seen only a few times. The rearrangement uses TRBV5-1 and TRBJ2-3; 7 bases agree with TRBD2. The CDR3 loop spans 16 amino acids. CDR1 SGHRS and CDR2 YFSETQ come from the germline V gene. V was pared by 1 base and J by 0 bases, with 5 bases of the junction left unmatched. The CDR3 sequence is CASSLTSGTSTDTQYF. In DNA, the CDR3 is TGCGCCAGCAGCTTGACCAGCGGGACTAGCACAGATACGCAGTATTTT.

Details on this clonotype: A much larger clone lies one base from this, so it may be a read error. In nucleotides, the CDR3 is TGTGCCAGCTGCCGCACTAGCGGACTCTACAATGAGCAGTTCTTC. Translating gives CASCRTSGLYNEQFF. The chain combines TRBV2 with TRBJ2-1; 8 nucleotides line up with TRBD2. The ends lost 8 bases at V and 3 bases at J; junction bases unmatched: 9. The CDR3 sequence is 15 residues long. The V gene's germline CDR1 is SNHLY and CDR2 FYNNEI.

This clonotype was counted a few times. This chain connects TRBV7-2 to TRBJ1-4, with D perhaps matching TRBD1 (5 bases). Germline V CDR1 and CDR2: SGHTA, FQGNSA. V was clipped by 5 bases and J by 7 bases, with 14 bases between them. The CDR3 sequence is 14 residues long. CDR3 protein: CASSAPGISEKLFF. In DNA form, the CDR3 reads TGTGCCAGCAGCGCTCCAGGGATCAGTGAAAAACTGTTTTTT.

This clonotype was picked up a small number of times. V usage is TRBV29-1 and J usage is TRBJ2-7; tentatively, D is TRBD1 (5 bases). Germline V gives CDR1 SQVTM, CDR2 ANQGSEA. The CDR3 length is 15 residues. The V end lost 4 bases, the J end lost 3 bases, and 19 bases lay between the germline ends. CDR3 protein: CSVGSFRQGGYEQYF. Here the CDR3 DNA reads TGCAGCGTTGGTTCTTTTAGGCAGGGCGGCTACGAGCAGTACTTC.

V gene TRBV7-2 combines with J gene TRBJ2-3; 12 bases agree with TRBD2. V lost 1 base and J lost 4; bases outside the gene matches: 6. Germline CDR1 SGHTA, CDR2 FQGNSA. CDR3 length equals 17 residues. The CDR3 spells CTSSLGGLAGRADTQYF. The CDR3 DNA follows: TGTACCAGCAGCTTAGGTGGACTAGCGGGACGAGCAGATACGCAGTATTTT.

This clonotype was detected many times. This chain links TRBV27 with TRBJ1-4, with D uncertain. Germline V lookup: CDR1 MNHEY, CDR2 SMNVEV (reference sequence). V dropped 3 bases and J dropped 3 bases, with 11 bases sitting between them. The CDR3 has 15 amino acids. The CDR3 loop reads CASSFSGMANEKLFF. The CDR3 DNA sequence: TGTGCCAGCAGTTTTAGTGGCATGGCTAATGAAAAACTGTTTTTT.